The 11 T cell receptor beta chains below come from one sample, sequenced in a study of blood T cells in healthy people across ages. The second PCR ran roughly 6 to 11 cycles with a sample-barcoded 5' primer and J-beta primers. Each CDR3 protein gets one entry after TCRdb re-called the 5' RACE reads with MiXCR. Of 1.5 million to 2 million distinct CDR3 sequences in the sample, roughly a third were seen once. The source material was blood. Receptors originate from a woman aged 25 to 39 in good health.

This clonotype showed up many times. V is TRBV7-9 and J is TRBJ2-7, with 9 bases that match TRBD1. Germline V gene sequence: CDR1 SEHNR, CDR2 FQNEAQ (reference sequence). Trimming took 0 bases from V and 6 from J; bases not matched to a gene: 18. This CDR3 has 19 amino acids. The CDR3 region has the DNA TGTGCCAGCAGCTTAGCGGGACAGGGCGTTCCTCGGACTCCCTCCGAGCAGTACTTC. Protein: CASSLAGQGVPRTPSEQYF.

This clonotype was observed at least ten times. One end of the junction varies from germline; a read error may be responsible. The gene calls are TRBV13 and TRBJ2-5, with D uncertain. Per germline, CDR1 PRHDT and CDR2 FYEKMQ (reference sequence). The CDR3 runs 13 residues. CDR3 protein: CASSLSRQETQYF. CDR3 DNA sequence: TGCGCCAGCAGCTTGTCCAGGCAAGAGACCCAGTACTTC.

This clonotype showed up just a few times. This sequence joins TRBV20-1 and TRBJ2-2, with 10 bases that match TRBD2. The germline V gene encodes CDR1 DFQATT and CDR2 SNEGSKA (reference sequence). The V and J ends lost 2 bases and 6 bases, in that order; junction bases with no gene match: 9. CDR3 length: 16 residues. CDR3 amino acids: CSARPSGGGRAGELFF. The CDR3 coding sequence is TGCAGTGCTAGACCAAGCGGGGGGGGACGCGCCGGGGAGCTGTTTTTT.

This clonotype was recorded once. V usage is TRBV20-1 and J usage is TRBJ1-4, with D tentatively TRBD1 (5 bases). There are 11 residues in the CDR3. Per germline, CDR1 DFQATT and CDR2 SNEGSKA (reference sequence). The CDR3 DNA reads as TGCAAACGTCAGGGAAAGGAAAAACTGTTTTTT. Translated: CKRQGKEKLFF.

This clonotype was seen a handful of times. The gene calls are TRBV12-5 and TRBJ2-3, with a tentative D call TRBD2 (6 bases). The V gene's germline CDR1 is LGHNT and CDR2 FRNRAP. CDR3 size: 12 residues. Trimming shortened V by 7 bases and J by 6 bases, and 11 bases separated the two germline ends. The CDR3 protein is CASASSVDTQYF. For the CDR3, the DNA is TGTGCTAGTGCCTCTAGCGTGGATACGCAGTATTTT.

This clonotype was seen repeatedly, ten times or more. CDR3 sequence reads: CSANRDRGSYEQYF. CDR3 nucleotide sequence: TGCAGCGCTAACCGGGACAGGGGTTCCTACGAGCAGTACTTC. This chain uses TRBV29-1 with TRBJ2-7; 10 nucleotides align to TRBD1. CDR3 size: 14 residues. Germline V gives CDR1 SQVTM, CDR2 ANQGSEA. J gave up 1 base and V 7 bases, and 7 bases lay outside the gene matches.

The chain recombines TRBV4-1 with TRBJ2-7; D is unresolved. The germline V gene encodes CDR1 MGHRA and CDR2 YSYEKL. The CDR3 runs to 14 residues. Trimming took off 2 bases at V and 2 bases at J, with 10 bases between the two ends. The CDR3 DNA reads TGCGCCAGCAGCCAAACCGACGGGCCCTACGAGCAGTACTTC. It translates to CASSQTDGPYEQYF.

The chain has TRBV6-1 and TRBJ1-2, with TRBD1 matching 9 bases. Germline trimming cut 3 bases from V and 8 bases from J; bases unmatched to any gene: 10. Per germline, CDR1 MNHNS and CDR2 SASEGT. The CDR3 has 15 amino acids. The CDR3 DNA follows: TGTGCCAGCAGTGAGGACAGGGGTTTGTTTGGCGGCTACACCTTC. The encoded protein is CASSEDRGLFGGYTF.

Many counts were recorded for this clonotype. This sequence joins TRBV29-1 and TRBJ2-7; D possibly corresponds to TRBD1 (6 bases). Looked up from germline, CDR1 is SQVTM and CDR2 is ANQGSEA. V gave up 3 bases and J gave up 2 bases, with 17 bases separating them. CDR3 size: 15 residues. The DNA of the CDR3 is TGCAGCGTTGAGGGTCTTGGGACACGAACCTACGAGCAGTACTTC. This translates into CSVEGLGTRTYEQYF.

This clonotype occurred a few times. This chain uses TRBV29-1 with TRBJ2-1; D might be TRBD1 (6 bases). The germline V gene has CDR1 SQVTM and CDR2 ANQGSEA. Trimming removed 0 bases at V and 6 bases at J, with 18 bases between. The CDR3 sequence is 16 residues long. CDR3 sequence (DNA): TGCAGCGTTGAAGATCTTTGGGGGCTAAAGGGCAATGAGCAGTTCTTC. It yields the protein CSVEDLWGLKGNEQFF.

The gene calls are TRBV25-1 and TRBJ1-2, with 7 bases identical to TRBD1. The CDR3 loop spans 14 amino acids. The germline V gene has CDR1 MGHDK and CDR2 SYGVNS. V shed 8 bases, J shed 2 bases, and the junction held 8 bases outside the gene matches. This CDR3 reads CASRPTGVNYGYTF. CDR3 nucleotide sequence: TGTGCCAGCCGACCTACAGGGGTGAACTATGGCTACACCTTC.